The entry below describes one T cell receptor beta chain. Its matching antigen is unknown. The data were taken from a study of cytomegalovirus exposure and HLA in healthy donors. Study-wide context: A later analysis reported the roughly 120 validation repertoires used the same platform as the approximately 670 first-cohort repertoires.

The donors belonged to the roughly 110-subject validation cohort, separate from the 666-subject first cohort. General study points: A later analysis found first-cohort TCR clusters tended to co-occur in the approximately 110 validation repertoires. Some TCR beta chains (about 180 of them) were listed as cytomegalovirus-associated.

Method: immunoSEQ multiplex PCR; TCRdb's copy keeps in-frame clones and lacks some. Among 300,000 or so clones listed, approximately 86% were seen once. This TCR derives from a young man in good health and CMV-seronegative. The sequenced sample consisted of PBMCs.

Here the CDR3 reads CASRYTGPRGNEQFF. CDR3 coding DNA: TGTGCCAGCAGGTATACCGGGCCGCGGGGGAATGAGCAGTTCTTC. This sequence joins TRBV2 and TRBJ2-1, with 7 bases lining up with TRBD2. CDR1 is SNHLY and CDR2 is FYNNEI in the germline V gene. The CDR3 consists of 15 residues. Losses at the gene ends were 6 bases for V and 7 bases for J; bases not matched to a gene: 12.